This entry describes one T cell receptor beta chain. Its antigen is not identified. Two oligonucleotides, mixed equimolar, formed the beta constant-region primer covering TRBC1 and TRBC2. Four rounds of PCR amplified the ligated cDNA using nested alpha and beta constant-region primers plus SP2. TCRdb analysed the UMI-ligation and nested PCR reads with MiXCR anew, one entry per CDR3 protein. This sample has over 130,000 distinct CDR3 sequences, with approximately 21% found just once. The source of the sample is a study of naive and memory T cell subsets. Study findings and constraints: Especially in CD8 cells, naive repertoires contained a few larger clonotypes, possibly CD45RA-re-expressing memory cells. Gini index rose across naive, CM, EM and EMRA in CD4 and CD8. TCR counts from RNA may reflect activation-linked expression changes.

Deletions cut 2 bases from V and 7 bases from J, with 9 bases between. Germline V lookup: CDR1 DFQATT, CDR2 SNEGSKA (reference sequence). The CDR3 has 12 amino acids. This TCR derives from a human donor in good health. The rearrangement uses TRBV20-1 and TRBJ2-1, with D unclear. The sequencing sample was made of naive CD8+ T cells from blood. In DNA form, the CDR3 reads TGCAGTGCTAGATCACGAGTTAATGAGCAGTTCTTC. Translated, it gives CSARSRVNEQFF.